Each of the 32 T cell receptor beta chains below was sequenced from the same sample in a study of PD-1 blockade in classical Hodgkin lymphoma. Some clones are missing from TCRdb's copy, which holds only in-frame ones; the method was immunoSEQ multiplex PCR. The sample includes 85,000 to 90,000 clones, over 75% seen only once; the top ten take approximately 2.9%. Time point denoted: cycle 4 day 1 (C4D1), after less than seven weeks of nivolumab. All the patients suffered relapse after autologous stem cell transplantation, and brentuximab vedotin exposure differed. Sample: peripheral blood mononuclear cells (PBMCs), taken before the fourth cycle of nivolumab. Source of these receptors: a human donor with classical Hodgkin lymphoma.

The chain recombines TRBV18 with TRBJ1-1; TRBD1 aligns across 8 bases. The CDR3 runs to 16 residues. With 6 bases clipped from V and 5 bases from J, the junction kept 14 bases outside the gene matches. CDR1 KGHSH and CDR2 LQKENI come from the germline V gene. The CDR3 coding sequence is TGTGCCAGCTCCCCAGGGACAGGATCGGGGAAGACTGAAGCTTTCTTT. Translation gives CASSPGTGSGKTEAFF.

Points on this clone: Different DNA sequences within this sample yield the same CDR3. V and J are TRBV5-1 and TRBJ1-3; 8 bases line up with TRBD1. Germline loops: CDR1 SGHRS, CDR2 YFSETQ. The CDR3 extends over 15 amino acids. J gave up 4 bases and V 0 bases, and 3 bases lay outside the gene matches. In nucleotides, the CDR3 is TGCGCCAGCAGCTTGGGGACAGGGAACGGAAACACCATATATTTT. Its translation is CASSLGTGNGNTIYF.

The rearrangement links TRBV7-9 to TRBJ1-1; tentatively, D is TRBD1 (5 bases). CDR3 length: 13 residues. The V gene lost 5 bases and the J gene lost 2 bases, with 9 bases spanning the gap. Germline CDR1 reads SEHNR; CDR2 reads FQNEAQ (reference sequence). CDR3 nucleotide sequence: TGTGCCAGCAGCCACAGGACAAACACTGAAGCTTTCTTT. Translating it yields CASSHRTNTEAFF.

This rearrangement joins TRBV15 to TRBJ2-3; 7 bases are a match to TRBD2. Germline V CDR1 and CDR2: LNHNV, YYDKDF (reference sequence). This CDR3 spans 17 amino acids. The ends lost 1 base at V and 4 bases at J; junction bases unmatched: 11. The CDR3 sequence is CATSRARLERGSDTQYF. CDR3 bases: TGTGCCACCAGCAGAGCCAGGCTGGAGCGGGGCTCAGATACGCAGTATTTT.

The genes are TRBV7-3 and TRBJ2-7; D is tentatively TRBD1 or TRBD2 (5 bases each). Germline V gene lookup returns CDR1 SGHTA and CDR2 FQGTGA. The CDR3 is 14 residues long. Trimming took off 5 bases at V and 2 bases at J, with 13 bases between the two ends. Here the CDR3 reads CASSLGTGAYEQYF. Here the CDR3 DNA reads TGTGCCAGCAGCCTCGGGACGGGCGCCTACGAGCAGTACTTC.

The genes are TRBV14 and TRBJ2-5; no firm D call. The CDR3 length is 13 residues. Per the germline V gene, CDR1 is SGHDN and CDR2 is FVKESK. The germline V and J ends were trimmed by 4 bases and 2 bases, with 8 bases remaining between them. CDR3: CASSPRIQETQYF. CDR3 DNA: TGTGCCAGCAGCCCTCGGATTCAAGAGACCCAGTACTTC.

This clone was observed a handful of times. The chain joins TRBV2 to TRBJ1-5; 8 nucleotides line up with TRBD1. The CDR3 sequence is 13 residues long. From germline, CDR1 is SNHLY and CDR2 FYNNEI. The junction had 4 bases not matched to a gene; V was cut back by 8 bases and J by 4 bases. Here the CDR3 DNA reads TGTGCCAGCGGGGACAGGCGGAATCAGCCCCAGCATTTT. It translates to CASGDRRNQPQHF.

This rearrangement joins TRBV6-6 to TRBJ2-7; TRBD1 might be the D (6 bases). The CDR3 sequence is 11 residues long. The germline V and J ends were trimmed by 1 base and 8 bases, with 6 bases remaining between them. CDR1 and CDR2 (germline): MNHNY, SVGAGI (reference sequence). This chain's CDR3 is CASSYWDKQYF. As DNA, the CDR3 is TGTGCCAGCAGTTACTGGGACAAGCAGTACTTC.

The CDR3 DNA is TGTGCCAGCAGCCCCCCCCGGACAGGGGGCAGCTACGAGCAGTACTTC. This codes for CASSPPRTGGSYEQYF. V and J are TRBV7-2 and TRBJ2-7; 11 nucleotides match TRBD1. Germline V gene data show CDR1 as SGHTA and CDR2 as FQGNSA. CDR3 size: 16 residues. The J segment lost 3 bases and the V segment lost 5 bases, leaving 9 bases of the junction unmatched.

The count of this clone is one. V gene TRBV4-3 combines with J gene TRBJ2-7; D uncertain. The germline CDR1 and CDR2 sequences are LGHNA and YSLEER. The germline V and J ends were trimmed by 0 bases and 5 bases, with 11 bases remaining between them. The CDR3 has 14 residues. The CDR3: CASSQERWLDEQYF. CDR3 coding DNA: TGCGCCAGCAGCCAAGAAAGGTGGCTCGACGAGCAGTACTTC.

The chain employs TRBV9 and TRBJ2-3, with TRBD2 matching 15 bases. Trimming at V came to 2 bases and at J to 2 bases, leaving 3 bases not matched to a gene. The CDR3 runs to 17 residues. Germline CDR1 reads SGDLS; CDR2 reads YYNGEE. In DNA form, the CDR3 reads TGTGCCAGCAGCGTGGGGACTAGCGGGGGGTTCACAGATACGCAGTATTTT. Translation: CASSVGTSGGFTDTQYF.

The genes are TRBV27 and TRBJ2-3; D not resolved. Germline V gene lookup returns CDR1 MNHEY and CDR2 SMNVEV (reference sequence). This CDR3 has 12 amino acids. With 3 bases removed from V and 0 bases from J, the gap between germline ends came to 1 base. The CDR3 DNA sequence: TGTGCCAGCAGTTTCAGCACAGATACGCAGTATTTT. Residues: CASSFSTDTQYF.

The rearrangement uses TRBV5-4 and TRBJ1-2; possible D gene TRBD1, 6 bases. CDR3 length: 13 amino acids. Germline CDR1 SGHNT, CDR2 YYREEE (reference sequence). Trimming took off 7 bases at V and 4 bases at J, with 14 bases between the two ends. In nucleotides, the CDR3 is TGTGCCAGCCGAGAGGGAGGGGGCTATGGCTACACCTTC. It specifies CASREGGGYGYTF.

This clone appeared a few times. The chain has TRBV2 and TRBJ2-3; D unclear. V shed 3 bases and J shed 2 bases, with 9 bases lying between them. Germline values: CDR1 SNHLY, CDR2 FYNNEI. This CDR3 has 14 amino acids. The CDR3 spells CASSDGLSTDTQYF. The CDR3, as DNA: TGTGCCAGCAGTGACGGCCTATCCACAGATACGCAGTATTTT.

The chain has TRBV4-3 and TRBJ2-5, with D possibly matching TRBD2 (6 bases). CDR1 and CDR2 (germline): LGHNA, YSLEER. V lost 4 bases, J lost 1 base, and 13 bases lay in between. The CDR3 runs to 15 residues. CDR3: CASSPDGGAQETQYF. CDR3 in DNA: TGCGCCAGCAGCCCGGACGGAGGGGCCCAAGAGACCCAGTACTTC.

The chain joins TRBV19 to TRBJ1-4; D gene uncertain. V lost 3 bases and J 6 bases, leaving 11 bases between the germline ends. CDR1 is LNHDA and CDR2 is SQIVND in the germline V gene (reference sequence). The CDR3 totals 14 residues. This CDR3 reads CASSIFGYDEKLFF. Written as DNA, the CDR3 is TGTGCCAGTAGTATCTTTGGATACGATGAAAAACTGTTTTTT.

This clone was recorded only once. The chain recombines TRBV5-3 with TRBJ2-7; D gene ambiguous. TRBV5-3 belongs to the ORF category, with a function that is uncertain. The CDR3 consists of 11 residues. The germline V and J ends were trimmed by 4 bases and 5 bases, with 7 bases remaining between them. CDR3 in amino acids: CARSPPNEQYF. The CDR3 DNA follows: TGTGCCAGAAGCCCGCCAAACGAGCAGTACTTC.

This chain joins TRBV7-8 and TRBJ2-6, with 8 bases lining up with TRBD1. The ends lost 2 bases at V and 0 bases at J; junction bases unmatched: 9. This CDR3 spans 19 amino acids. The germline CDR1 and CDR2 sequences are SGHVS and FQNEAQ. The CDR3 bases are TGTGCCAGCAGCTTAACCGGGACAGGTGATATCTCTGGGGCCAACGTCCTGACTTTC. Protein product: CASSLTGTGDISGANVLTF.

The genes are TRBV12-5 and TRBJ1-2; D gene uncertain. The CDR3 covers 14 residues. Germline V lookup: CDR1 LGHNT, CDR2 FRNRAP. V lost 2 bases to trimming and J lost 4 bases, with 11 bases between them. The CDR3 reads CASGLRLQPYGYTF. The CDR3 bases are TGTGCTAGTGGTTTGCGGTTACAGCCCTATGGCTACACCTTC.

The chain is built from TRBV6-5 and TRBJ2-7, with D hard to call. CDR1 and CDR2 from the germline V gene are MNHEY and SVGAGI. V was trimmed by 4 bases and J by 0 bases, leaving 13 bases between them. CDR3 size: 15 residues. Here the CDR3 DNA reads TGTGCCAGCAGTTTAACAGTGTCCCTCTCCTACGAGCAGTACTTC. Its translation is CASSLTVSLSYEQYF.

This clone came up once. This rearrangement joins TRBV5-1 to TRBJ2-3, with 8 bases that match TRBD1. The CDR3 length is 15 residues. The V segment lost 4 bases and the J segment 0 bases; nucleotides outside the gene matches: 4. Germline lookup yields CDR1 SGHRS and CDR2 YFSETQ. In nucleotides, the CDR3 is TGCGCCAGCAGCCAGCGACAGGGGAGCACAGATACGCAGTATTTT. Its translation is CASSQRQGSTDTQYF.

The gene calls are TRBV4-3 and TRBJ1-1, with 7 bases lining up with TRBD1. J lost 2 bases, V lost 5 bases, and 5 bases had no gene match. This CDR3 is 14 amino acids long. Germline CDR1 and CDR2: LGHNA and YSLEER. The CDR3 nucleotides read TGCGCCAGCAGCAGCACAGGGGCTAACACTGAAGCTTTCTTT. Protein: CASSSTGANTEAFF.

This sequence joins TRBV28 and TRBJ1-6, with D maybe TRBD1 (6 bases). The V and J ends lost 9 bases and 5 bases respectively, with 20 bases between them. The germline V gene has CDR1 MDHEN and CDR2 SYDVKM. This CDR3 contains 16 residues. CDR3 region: CASKSRGIKHNSPLHF. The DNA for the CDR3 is TGTGCCAGTAAAAGTAGGGGGATCAAGCATAATTCACCCCTCCACTTT.

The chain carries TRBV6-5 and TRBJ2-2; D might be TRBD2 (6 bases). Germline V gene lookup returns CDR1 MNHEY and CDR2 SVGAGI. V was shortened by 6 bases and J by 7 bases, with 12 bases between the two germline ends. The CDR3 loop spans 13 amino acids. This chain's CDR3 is CASSRGEGGELFF. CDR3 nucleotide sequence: TGTGCCAGCAGCCGCGGGGAAGGCGGGGAGCTGTTTTTT.

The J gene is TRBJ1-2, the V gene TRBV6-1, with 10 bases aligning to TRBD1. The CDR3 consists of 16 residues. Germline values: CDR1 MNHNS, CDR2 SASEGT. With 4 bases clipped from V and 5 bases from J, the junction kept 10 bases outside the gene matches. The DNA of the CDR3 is TGTGCCAGCAGTGCCGGGACAGGGGATTTGTTATATGGCTACACCTTC. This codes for CASSAGTGDLLYGYTF.

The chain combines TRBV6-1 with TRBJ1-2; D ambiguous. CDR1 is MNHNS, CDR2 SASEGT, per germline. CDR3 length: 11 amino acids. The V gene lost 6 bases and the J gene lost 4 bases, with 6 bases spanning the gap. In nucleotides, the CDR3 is TGTGCCAGCAGGCCCCCCTATGGCTACACCTTC. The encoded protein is CASRPPYGYTF.

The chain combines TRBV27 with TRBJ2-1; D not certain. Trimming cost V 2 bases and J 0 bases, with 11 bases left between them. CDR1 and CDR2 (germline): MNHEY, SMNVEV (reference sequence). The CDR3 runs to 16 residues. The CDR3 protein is CASSLRLLSSYNEQFF. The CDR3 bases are TGTGCCAGCAGTTTAAGGCTACTGAGCTCCTACAATGAGCAGTTCTTC.

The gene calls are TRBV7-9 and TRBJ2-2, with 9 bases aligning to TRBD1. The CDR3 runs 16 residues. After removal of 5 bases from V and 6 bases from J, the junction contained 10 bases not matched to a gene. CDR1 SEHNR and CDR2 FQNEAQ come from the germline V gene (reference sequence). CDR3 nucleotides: TGTGCCAGCAGCGCCCCGCGGGACAGGGTCGCCGGGGAGCTGTTTTTT. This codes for CASSAPRDRVAGELFF.

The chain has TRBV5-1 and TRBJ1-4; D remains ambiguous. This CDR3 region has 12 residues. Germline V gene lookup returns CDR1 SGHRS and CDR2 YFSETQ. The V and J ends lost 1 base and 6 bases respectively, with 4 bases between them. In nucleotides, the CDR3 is TGCGCCAGCAGCTTGAATGATGAAAAACTGTTTTTT. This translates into CASSLNDEKLFF. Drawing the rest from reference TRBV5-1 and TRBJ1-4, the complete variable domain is KAGVTQTPRYLIKTRGQQVTLSCSPISGHRSVSWYQQTPGQGLQFLFEYFSETQRNKGNFPGRFSGRQFSNSRSEMNVSTLELGDSALYLCASSLNDEKLFFGSGTQLSVL.

This CDR3 reads CASSVGRTDGRGYTF. CDR3 DNA sequence: TGTGCCAGCAGCGTCGGCCGGACAGATGGTAGGGGCTACACCTTC. The chain uses TRBV9 and TRBJ1-2; maybe TRBD1 (6 bases). CDR1 and CDR2 from the germline V gene are SGDLS and YYNGEE. Trimming took 2 bases from V and 8 from J, leaving 19 bases between them. The CDR3 runs to 15 residues.

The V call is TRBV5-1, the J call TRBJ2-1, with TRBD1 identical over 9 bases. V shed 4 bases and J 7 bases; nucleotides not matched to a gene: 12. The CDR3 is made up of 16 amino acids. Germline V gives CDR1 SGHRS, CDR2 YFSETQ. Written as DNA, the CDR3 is TGCGCCAGCAGCGTGAAACAGGGGGCCGTGGGTAATGAGCAGTTCTTC. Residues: CASSVKQGAVGNEQFF.

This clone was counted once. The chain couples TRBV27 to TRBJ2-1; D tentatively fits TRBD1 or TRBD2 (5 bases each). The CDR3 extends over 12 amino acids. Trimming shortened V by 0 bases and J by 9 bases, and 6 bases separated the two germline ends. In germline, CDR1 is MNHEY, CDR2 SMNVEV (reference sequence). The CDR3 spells CASSLSGREQFF. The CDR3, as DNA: TGTGCCAGCAGTTTATCGGGACGTGAGCAGTTCTTC.